This T cell receptor beta chain was found in a study of cytomegalovirus exposure and HLA in healthy donors. General study points: Analysis performed later showed TCR beta chains linked to HLA being more clonally expanded than equally common others. What was likely a sequencing artifact was a cluster of highly shared sequence variants.

A remark on this clone: Its antigen is still unknown.

V gave up 9 bases and J gave up 4 bases; unmatched junction bases: 9. Germline CDR1 and CDR2: MNHEY and SVGAGI. This CDR3 has 15 residues. Use of 60 Vbeta and 13 Jbeta primers characterized the PCR. Libraries were prepared by immunoSEQ multiplex PCR; TCRdb keeps only in-frame clonotypes and omits some of them. Of about 180,000 clones listed, 65% to 90% are singletons. The V call is TRBV6-5, the J call TRBJ1-1, with 12 bases aligning to TRBD1. The origin of this receptor is a girl under 10 years old in good health and CMV-seropositive. What was sequenced was PBMCs. The CDR3 is CASQPGQGARTEAFF. The CDR3 DNA is TGTGCCAGTCAACCGGGACAGGGGGCTCGCACTGAAGCTTTCTTT.